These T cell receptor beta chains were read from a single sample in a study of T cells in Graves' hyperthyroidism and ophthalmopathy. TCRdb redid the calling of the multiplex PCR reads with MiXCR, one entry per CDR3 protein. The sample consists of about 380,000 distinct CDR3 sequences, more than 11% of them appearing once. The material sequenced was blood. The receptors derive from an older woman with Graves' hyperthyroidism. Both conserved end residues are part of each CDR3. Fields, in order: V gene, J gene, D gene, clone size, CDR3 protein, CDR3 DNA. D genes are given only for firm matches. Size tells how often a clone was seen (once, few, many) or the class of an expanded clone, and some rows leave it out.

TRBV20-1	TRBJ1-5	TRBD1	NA	CSARTQGGNQPQHF	TGCAGTGCTCGAACCCAGGGGGGCAATCAGCCCCAGCATTTT
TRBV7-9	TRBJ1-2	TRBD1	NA	CASSSRTGGGYGYTF	TGTGCCAGCAGCTCTCGGACAGGGGGCGGCTATGGCTACACCTTC
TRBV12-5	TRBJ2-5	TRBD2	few	CASDPGGGTQYF	TGTGCTAGTGACCCCGGCGGGGGGACCCAGTACTTC
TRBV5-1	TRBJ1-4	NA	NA	CASSFRQTDEKLFF	TGCGCCAGCAGCTTTAGACAGACCGATGAAAAACTGTTTTTT
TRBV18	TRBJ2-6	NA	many	CASSPTGSGANVLTF	TGTGCCAGCTCACCCACAGGCTCTGGGGCCAACGTCCTGACTTTC
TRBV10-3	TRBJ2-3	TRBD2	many	CAISAGTASGRGYGTDTQYF	TGTGCCATCAGTGCCGGGACTGCTAGCGGGAGGGGTTATGGCACAGATACGCAGTATTTT
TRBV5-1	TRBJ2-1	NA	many	CASSVGTVSSYNEQFF	TGCGCCAGCAGCGTTGGGACTGTGAGCTCCTACAATGAGCAGTTCTTC
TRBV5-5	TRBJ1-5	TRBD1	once	CASSSGGQGGLGESNQPQHF	TGTGCCAGCAGCTCGGGAGGACAGGGCGGTTTAGGTGAGAGCAATCAGCCCCAGCATTTT
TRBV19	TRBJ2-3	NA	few	CASSIRSSTDTQYF	TGTGCCAGTAGTATTCGCTCTAGCACAGATACGCAGTATTTT
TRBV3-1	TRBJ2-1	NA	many	CASSRPRMGGVYNEQFF	TGTGCCAGCAGCCGCCCCCGAATGGGGGGAGTGTACAATGAGCAGTTCTTC
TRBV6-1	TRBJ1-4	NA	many	CASTTQVGGEEKLFF	TGTGCCAGCACCACCCAGGTGGGGGGAGAGGAAAAACTGTTTTTT
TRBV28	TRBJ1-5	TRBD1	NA	CASSFLGGGNQPQHF	TGTGCCAGCAGTTTCCTAGGGGGCGGCAATCAGCCCCAGCATTTT
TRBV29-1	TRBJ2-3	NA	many	CSVDGATDTQYF	TGCAGCGTTGATGGTGCGACAGATACGCAGTATTTT
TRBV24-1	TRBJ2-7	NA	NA	CATSESGAEQYF	TGTGCCACCAGTGAATCAGGGGCCGAGCAGTACTTC
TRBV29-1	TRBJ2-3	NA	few	CSVRRAVGTDTQYF	TGCAGCGTTAGGAGGGCGGTTGGCACAGATACGCAGTATTTT
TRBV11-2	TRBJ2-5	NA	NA	CASSSGFPETQYF	TGTGCCAGCAGCTCAGGGTTTCCAGAGACCCAGTACTTC
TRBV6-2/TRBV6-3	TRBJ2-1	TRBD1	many	CASSFPVRTGVQFF	TGTGCCAGCAGTTTTCCGGTGAGGACAGGGGTGCAGTTCTTC
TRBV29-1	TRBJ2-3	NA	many	CSVGSGGMSTDTQYF	TGCAGCGTTGGGTCTGGCGGGATGAGTACAGATACGCAGTATTTT
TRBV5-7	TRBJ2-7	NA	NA	CASSLFEGTASEYEQYF	TGTGCCAGCAGCCTATTCGAGGGGACGGCTAGCGAGTACGAGCAGTACTTC
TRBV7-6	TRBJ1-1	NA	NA	CASSQYPGGGGTEAFF	TGTGCCAGCAGCCAATACCCGGGGGGAGGCGGCACTGAAGCTTTCTTT
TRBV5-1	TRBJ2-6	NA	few	CASATGPGANVLTF	TGCGCCAGCGCGACAGGCCCTGGGGCCAACGTCCTGACTTTC
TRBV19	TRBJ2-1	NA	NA	CASRRSADNEQFF	TGTGCCAGTAGAAGGTCCGCGGACAATGAGCAGTTCTTC
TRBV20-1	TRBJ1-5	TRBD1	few	CSARDRRDSGQPQHF	TGCAGTGCTAGAGATCGTCGGGACAGTGGGCAGCCCCAGCATTTT
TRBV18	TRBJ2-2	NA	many	CASSPQEPANTGELFF	TGTGCCAGCTCACCACAGGAGCCGGCGAACACCGGGGAGCTGTTTTTT
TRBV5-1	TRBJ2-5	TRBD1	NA	CASSHKTGAWSRETQYF	TGCGCCAGCAGCCACAAAACAGGGGCTTGGTCCAGAGAGACCCAGTACTTC
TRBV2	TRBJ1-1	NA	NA	CASGQGQGFSSEAFF	TGTGCCAGCGGTCAGGGCCAGGGATTTTCATCAGAAGCTTTCTTT
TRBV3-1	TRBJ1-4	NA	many	CASSQFKEKLFF	TGTGCCAGCAGCCAATTCAAAGAAAAACTGTTTTTT
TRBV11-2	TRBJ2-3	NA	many	CASSFARGTDTQYF	TGTGCCAGCAGCTTTGCGCGGGGCACAGATACGCAGTATTTT
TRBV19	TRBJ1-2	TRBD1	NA	CASTDRGDYGYTF	TGTGCCAGTACGGACAGGGGTGACTATGGCTACACCTTC
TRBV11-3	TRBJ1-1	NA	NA	CASNSIREGNTEAFF	TGTGCCAGCAACAGTATCAGGGAGGGGAACACTGAAGCTTTCTTT
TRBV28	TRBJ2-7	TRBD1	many	CASTSGTGTYEQYF	TGTGCCAGCACATCAGGGACAGGGACCTACGAGCAGTACTTC
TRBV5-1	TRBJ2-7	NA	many	CASSLAGEVREQYF	TGCGCCAGCAGCTTGGCCGGGGAAGTTAGGGAGCAGTACTTC
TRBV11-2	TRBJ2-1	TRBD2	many	CASSLARAGGEQFF	TGTGCCAGCAGCTTAGCACGAGCGGGAGGTGAGCAGTTCTTC
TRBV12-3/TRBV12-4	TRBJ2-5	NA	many	CASRGPQQQETQYF	TGTGCCAGCCGTGGGCCACAGCAACAAGAGACCCAGTACTTC
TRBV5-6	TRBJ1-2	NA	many	CASSLVSSGLAYGYTF	TGTGCCAGCAGCCTTGTTTCGTCTGGACTTGCCTATGGCTACACCTTC
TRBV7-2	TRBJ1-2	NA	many	CASSWWGRNYGYTF	TGTGCCAGCAGCTGGTGGGGACGGAACTATGGCTACACCTTC
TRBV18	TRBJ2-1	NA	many	CASSPGAVPNEQFF	TGTGCCAGCTCACCCGGGGCCGTGCCCAATGAGCAGTTCTTC
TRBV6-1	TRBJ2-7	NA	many	CASSLLGTYEQYF	TGTGCCAGCAGCCTTCTAGGGACCTACGAGCAGTACTTC
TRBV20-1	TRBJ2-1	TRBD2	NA	CSAPQAGASGQQFF	TGCAGTGCTCCTCAGGCGGGAGCATCCGGGCAGCAGTTCTTC
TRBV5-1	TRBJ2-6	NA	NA	CASSLDRARGANVLTF	TGCGCCAGCAGCTTGGACAGGGCTAGAGGGGCCAACGTCCTGACTTTC
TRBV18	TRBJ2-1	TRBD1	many	CASSRSGTASYNEQFF	TGTGCCAGCTCACGATCCGGGACAGCCTCCTACAATGAGCAGTTCTTC
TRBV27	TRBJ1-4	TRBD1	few	CASSLQGMGEKLFF	TGTGCCAGCAGTCTACAGGGGATGGGTGAAAAACTGTTTTTT
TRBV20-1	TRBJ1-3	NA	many	CSASVTAGNTIYF	TGCAGTGCTAGTGTGACAGCTGGAAACACCATATATTTT
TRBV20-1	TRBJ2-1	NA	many	CSARYRVDEQFF	TGCAGTGCTAGATACAGGGTCGATGAGCAGTTCTTC
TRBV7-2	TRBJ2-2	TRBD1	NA	CASRPGTGGFGGELFF	TGTGCCAGCAGACCCGGGACAGGGGGTTTCGGCGGGGAGCTGTTTTTT
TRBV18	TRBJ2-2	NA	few	CASSRNDRGLGELFF	TGTGCCAGCTCACGGAATGATCGGGGGCTCGGGGAGCTGTTTTTT
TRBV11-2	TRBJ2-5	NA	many	CASSPNPRGETQYF	TGTGCCAGCAGCCCAAATCCTAGAGGAGAGACCCAGTACTTC
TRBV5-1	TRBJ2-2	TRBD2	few	CASSFSLAGAGELFF	TGCGCCAGCAGCTTTTCCCTAGCGGGAGCCGGGGAGCTGTTTTTT
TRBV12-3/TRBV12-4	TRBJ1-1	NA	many	CASSFRRIGNTEAFF	TGTGCCAGCAGTTTTCGACGAATCGGGAACACTGAAGCTTTCTTT
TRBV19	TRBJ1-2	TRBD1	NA	CASSIPGQFNGYTF	TGTGCCAGTAGTATTCCGGGACAGTTTAACGGCTACACCTTC
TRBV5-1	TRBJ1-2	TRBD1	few	CASSQTGQGARGYTF	TGCGCCAGCAGCCAAACAGGGCAGGGGGCGCGGGGCTACACCTTC
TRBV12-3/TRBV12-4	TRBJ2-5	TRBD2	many	CASSSSGSGEETQYF	TGTGCCAGCAGTTCTAGCGGGAGTGGGGAAGAGACCCAGTACTTC
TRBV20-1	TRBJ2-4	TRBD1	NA	CSAYRGAKNIQYF	TGCAGTGCTTACAGGGGGGCCAAAAACATTCAGTACTTC